The sequence of this T cell receptor (beta chain) was determined in a study of early T cells in non-severe SARS-CoV-2 infection. Study overall: With bulk RNA from unsorted whole blood as input, sequencing yielded unpaired chains. Whole-study results and caveats: Database matching using VDJdb favored anti-spike CD8 responses, with private and CD4 specificities left missing.

Notes on this clonotype: Its antigen remains unknown.

The protocol attached unique molecular identifiers to individual cDNA molecules. From the 5' RACE reads, TCRdb called clonotypes with MiXCR, one entry per CDR3 protein. This sample has roughly 60,000 distinct CDR3 sequences, with approximately 10% found just once. This receptor was obtained from an adult who was a healthcare worker with PCR-confirmed SARS-CoV-2 infection or an uninfected control (not recorded which). The specimen was whole blood, collected at baseline.

The CDR3 loop is CASSESGGDQPQHF. DNA for the CDR3: TGCGCCAGCAGTGAGTCGGGGGGGGATCAGCCCCAGCATTTT. The chain has TRBV10-2 and TRBJ1-5; D might be TRBD1 (5 bases). The length of the CDR3 is 14 residues. The ends were cut back, 0 bases at V and 5 bases at J, with 8 bases in the middle. Per the germline V gene, CDR1 is WSHSY and CDR2 is SAAADI.